The 30 T cell receptor beta chains below all came from one sample that was sequenced in a study of early T cells in non-severe SARS-CoV-2 infection. TCRdb called the 5' RACE reads again in MiXCR, with one record for every CDR3 protein. The sample has tens of thousands of distinct CDR3 sequences; less than 11% are singletons. Source: whole blood, taken at baseline. The receptors stem from an adult who was a healthcare worker with PCR-confirmed SARS-CoV-2 infection or an uninfected control (not recorded which).

This clonotype appeared a few times. V usage is TRBV5-6 and J usage is TRBJ2-6; 7 positions agree with TRBD1. The V gene end was trimmed by 4 bases and the J gene end by 2 bases; junction bases not matched to a gene: 6. Germline V lookup: CDR1 SGHDT, CDR2 YYEEEE. The CDR3 spans 16 residues. CDR3 coding DNA: TGTGCCAGCAGCCGGAGAACAGGGGCTGGGGCCAACGTCCTGACTTTC. Its translation is CASSRRTGAGANVLTF.

This clonotype was detected many times. The rearrangement links TRBV20-1 to TRBJ2-4; 12 nucleotides agree with TRBD2. This CDR3 spans 12 amino acids. CDR1 is DFQATT and CDR2 is SNEGSKA in the germline V gene (reference sequence). CDR3 DNA sequence: TGCAGCCGTCTAGCGGGAGGGGACATTCAGTACTTC. Encoded protein: CSRLAGGDIQYF.

This clonotype has more than one count but fewer than ten. This rearrangement joins TRBV5-1 to TRBJ2-7; D is unresolved. This CDR3 has 14 amino acids. In germline, CDR1 is SGHRS, CDR2 YFSETQ. V was trimmed by 3 bases and J by 0 bases, leaving 10 bases between them. CDR3 residues: CASSWTGSSYEQYF. Here the CDR3 DNA reads TGCGCCAGCAGCTGGACGGGTAGCTCCTACGAGCAGTACTTC.

This clonotype was detected many times. The rearrangement joins TRBV19 to TRBJ2-5; D may match TRBD1 or TRBD2 (5 bases each). This CDR3 has 16 amino acids. Trimming cost V 3 bases and J 2 bases, with 16 bases left between them. CDR1 and CDR2 (germline): LNHDA, SQIVND (reference sequence). The CDR3 region is CASSISGTPPQETQYF. The CDR3 DNA sequence: TGTGCCAGTAGTATCTCCGGGACCCCCCCACAAGAGACCCAGTACTTC.

CDR3 coding DNA: TGCAGTGCTAGAACACCGGTCACCAGGAGGGGAACTGAAGCTTTCTTT. Its translation is CSARTPVTRRGTEAFF. J is TRBJ1-1 and V is TRBV20-1, with D perhaps TRBD1 (5 bases). There are 16 residues in the CDR3. Germline V gene sequence: CDR1 DFQATT, CDR2 SNEGSKA (reference sequence). V was clipped by 2 bases and J by 5 bases, with 21 bases between them.

This clonotype occurred a few times. The chain recombines TRBV3-1 with TRBJ2-1, with 9 nucleotides matching TRBD2. CDR1 is LGHDT and CDR2 is YNNKEL in the germline V gene (reference sequence). V was clipped by 1 base and J by 4 bases; unmatched bases: 5. CDR3 size: 16 residues. CDR3 in amino acids: CASSQGLAGQYNEQFF. DNA of the CDR3: TGTGCCAGCAGCCAAGGGCTAGCGGGACAATACAATGAGCAGTTCTTC.

The genes are TRBV27 and TRBJ2-3, with D possibly matching TRBD2 (5 bases). From germline, CDR1 is MNHEY and CDR2 SMNVEV (reference sequence). This CDR3 is built from 14 residues. Trimming left V 2 bases short and J 2 bases short, with 8 bases between. The CDR3 nucleotides are TGTGCCAGCAGTTTAGAGGGTTTCACAGATACGCAGTATTTT. Residues: CASSLEGFTDTQYF.

This clonotype has a handful of counts. J is TRBJ1-2 and V is TRBV3-1; the match to TRBD1 covers 8 bases. Germline V gene sequence: CDR1 LGHDT, CDR2 YNNKEL (reference sequence). The CDR3 length is 14 residues. V lost 3 bases and J lost 4; bases outside the gene matches: 4. CDR3 nucleotide sequence: TGTGCCAGCAGCCAGAGCACAGGGGGCTATGGCTACACCTTC. As protein: CASSQSTGGYGYTF.

This clonotype has a count of ten or more. This rearrangement joins TRBV12-3 or TRBV12-4 to TRBJ2-3; D is possibly TRBD2 (6 bases). V was trimmed by 4 bases and J by 4 bases, leaving 12 bases between them. The CDR3 extends over 14 amino acids. The CDR3 here is CASSSLTGADTQYF. CDR3 in DNA: TGTGCCAGCAGTTCTCTCACGGGGGCAGATACGCAGTATTTT.

This rearrangement joins TRBV20-1 to TRBJ1-5; a weak D match, TRBD1 (5 bases). CDR3 length: 15 amino acids. Germline assignment: CDR1 DFQATT and CDR2 SNEGSKA (reference sequence). V lost 5 bases, J lost 5 bases, and 19 bases lay in between. This CDR3 reads CSARKVRGGDQPQHF. The CDR3 DNA reads as TGCAGTGCTCGGAAGGTTAGGGGAGGAGATCAGCCCCAGCATTTT.

The CDR3 spells CSARRNSNQPQHF. In DNA, the CDR3 is TGCAGTGCTAGAAGGAACAGCAATCAGCCCCAGCATTTT. The rearrangement uses TRBV20-1 and TRBJ1-5; D gene unclear. V lost 2 bases and J 1 base, leaving 6 bases between the germline ends. Germline loops: CDR1 DFQATT, CDR2 SNEGSKA (reference sequence). The CDR3 contains 13 residues.

The rearrangement links TRBV4-1 to TRBJ2-7; 8 positions match TRBD1. The CDR3 is 17 residues long. CDR1 is MGHRA and CDR2 is YSYEKL in the germline V gene. The trim removed 1 base at V and 4 bases at J, leaving 12 bases unmatched. CDR3: CASSQGHGPRGQYEQYF. In nucleotides, the CDR3 is TGCGCCAGCAGCCAAGGCCACGGGCCCAGGGGGCAGTACGAGCAGTACTTC.

In this sample, this clonotype turned up many times. The J gene is TRBJ1-5, the V gene TRBV28, with unresolved D. The CDR3 consists of 14 residues. V was cut by 5 bases and J by 6 bases, with 14 bases left in between. Germline CDR1 and CDR2: MDHEN and SYDVKM. The chain's CDR3 is CASSLPGGVQPQHF. The CDR3 DNA is TGTGCCAGCAGTCTGCCGGGTGGAGTTCAGCCCCAGCATTTT.

This clonotype has only a few counts. This chain uses TRBV6-5 with TRBJ1-4; 7 positions match TRBD1. Germline V gives CDR1 MNHEY, CDR2 SVGAGI. V shed 5 bases, J shed 0 bases, and the junction held 3 bases outside the gene matches. The CDR3 totals 15 residues. In DNA, the CDR3 is TGTGCCAGCAGTCAACAGGGGACAACTAATGAAAAACTGTTTTTT. The encoded protein is CASSQQGTTNEKLFF.

The chain has TRBV7-3 and TRBJ1-1, with D tentatively TRBD1 (5 bases). This CDR3 has 13 residues. From germline, CDR1 is SGHTA and CDR2 FQGTGA. V was cut by 2 bases and J by 3 bases, with 7 bases left in between. CDR3 sequence: CASSLDRDTEAFF. The CDR3 DNA reads TGTGCCAGCAGCTTAGACAGAGACACTGAAGCTTTCTTT.

This clonotype was counted many times. The rearrangement joins TRBV10-3 to TRBJ1-6; D is uncertain. V was pared by 6 bases and J by 7 bases, with 7 bases between. This CDR3 comprises 12 residues. Germline V CDR1 and CDR2: ENHRY, SYGVKD. The DNA for the CDR3 is TGTGCCATCAGGGGTGCCAATTCACCCCTCCACTTT. It specifies CAIRGANSPLHF.

This clonotype was observed at least ten times. CDR3 coding DNA: TGTGCCAGCAGTTTACCGTTTAGCGGGAGGGCGTACGAGCAGTACTTC. This encodes CASSLPFSGRAYEQYF. The rearrangement uses TRBV27 and TRBJ2-7; 11 bases are shared with TRBD2. CDR1 and CDR2 from the germline V gene are MNHEY and SMNVEV (reference sequence). V shed 2 bases, J shed 4 bases, and the junction held 7 bases outside the gene matches. The length of the CDR3 is 16 residues.

This chain links TRBV15 with TRBJ1-5; D ambiguous. Trimming pared 0 bases from V and 7 bases from J, leaving 10 bases between. The CDR3 totals 14 residues. Germline CDR1 reads LNHNV; CDR2 reads YYDKDF (reference sequence). The CDR3 coding sequence is TGTGCCACCAGCAGAGAGGGTTTTGAGCAGCCCCAGCATTTT. Protein sequence: CATSREGFEQPQHF. Supplemented by reference TRBV15 and TRBJ1-5, the full variable domain reads DAMVIQNPRYQVTQFGKPVTLSCSQTLNHNVMYWYQQKSSQAPKLLFHYYDKDFNNEADTPDNFQSRRPNTSFCFLDIRSPGLGDTAMYLCATSREGFEQPQHFGDGTRLSIL.

This clonotype was seen more than once but under ten times. V usage is TRBV20-1 and J usage is TRBJ2-1; D is undetermined. The CDR3 loop spans 11 amino acids. Germline CDR1 DFQATT, CDR2 SNEGSKA (reference sequence). Trimming cost V 6 bases and J 10 bases, with 13 bases left between them. The CDR3 spells CSAQLSEEQFF. In DNA form, the CDR3 reads TGCAGTGCACAACTCTCGGAGGAGCAGTTCTTC.

The chain has TRBV10-1 and TRBJ2-3; 8 nucleotides line up with TRBD2. From germline, CDR1 is WNHNN and CDR2 SYGVQD (reference sequence). CDR3 size: 15 residues. V lost 6 bases to trimming and J lost 1 base; unmatched junction nucleotides: 6. The CDR3 loop is CASRAGLAGTDTQYF. CDR3 nucleotide sequence: TGCGCCAGCAGGGCTGGACTAGCAGGCACAGATACGCAGTATTTT.

The gene calls are TRBV7-9 and TRBJ1-2; D possibly corresponds to TRBD1 (6 bases). The CDR3 length is 14 residues. The V gene's germline CDR1 is SEHNR and CDR2 FQNEAQ (reference sequence). Trimming took 5 bases from V and 2 from J, leaving 12 bases between them. In nucleotides, the CDR3 is TGTGCCAGCAGCCGTCTCACAGGGAACTATGGCTACACCTTC. This gives the protein CASSRLTGNYGYTF. The variable domain in full, completed from reference TRBV7-9 and TRBJ1-2, reads DTGVSQNPRHKITKRGQNVTFRCDPISEHNRLYWYRQTLGQGPEFLTYFQNEAQLEKSRLLSDRFSAERPKGSFSTLEIQRTEQGDSAMYLCASSRLTGNYGYTFGSGTRLTVV.

The chain couples TRBV3-1 to TRBJ1-2; possibly TRBD1 for D (5 bases). From germline, CDR1 is LGHDT and CDR2 YNNKEL (reference sequence). Trimming shortened V by 0 bases and J by 4 bases, and 15 bases separated the two germline ends. The length of the CDR3 is 16 residues. Here the CDR3 DNA reads TGTGCCAGCAGCCAAGATTTAGGGACGGGCGGCTATGGCTACACCTTC. Protein sequence: CASSQDLGTGGYGYTF.

This rearrangement joins TRBV2 to TRBJ1-3; 7 bases match TRBD1. Germline assignment: CDR1 SNHLY and CDR2 FYNNEI. V was clipped by 7 bases and J by 0 bases; unmatched bases: 6. This CDR3 region has 15 residues. Written as DNA, the CDR3 is TGTGCCAGCACTGACAGGGCCAACTCTGGAAACACCATATATTTT. This codes for CASTDRANSGNTIYF.

This chain links TRBV28 with TRBJ1-1; 7 bases are a match to TRBD1. The CDR3 is 15 amino acids. The J segment lost 4 bases and the V segment lost 6 bases, leaving 11 bases of the junction unmatched. Germline values: CDR1 MDHEN, CDR2 SYDVKM. CDR3 region: CASSPIDRETTEAFF. The DNA of the CDR3 is TGTGCCAGCAGCCCTATAGACAGGGAGACCACTGAAGCTTTCTTT.

This clonotype was observed at least ten times. The rearrangement links TRBV19 to TRBJ2-3; D is possibly TRBD2 (6 bases). The germline V and J ends were trimmed by 11 bases and 4 bases, with 22 bases remaining between them. Germline loops: CDR1 LNHDA, CDR2 SQIVND (reference sequence). This CDR3 contains 15 residues. CDR3 nucleotide sequence: TGTGCCTCCTCATTTAGCGGCCCAGAGGCAGATACGCAGTATTTT. Translated, it gives CASSFSGPEADTQYF.

This chain joins TRBV6-5 and TRBJ2-7, with 8 bases matching TRBD1. The ends lost 6 bases at V and 0 bases at J; junction bases unmatched: 7. The CDR3 has 15 amino acids. The germline V gene encodes CDR1 MNHEY and CDR2 SVGAGI. The CDR3 spells CASRRRDRSSYEQYF. CDR3 bases: TGTGCCAGCAGGAGGCGGGACAGGAGCTCCTACGAGCAGTACTTC.

This clonotype has at least ten counts. This chain connects TRBV7-9 to TRBJ1-1, with D tentatively TRBD1 (6 bases). The CDR3 runs to 14 residues. The germline gives CDR1 SEHNR, CDR2 FQNEAQ (reference sequence). Trimming took off 5 bases at V and 6 bases at J, with 16 bases between the two ends. The CDR3 loop is CASSAQGMGPEAFF. The CDR3 nucleotides read TGTGCCAGCAGCGCCCAGGGGATGGGGCCTGAAGCTTTCTTT.

The chain has TRBV20-1 and TRBJ1-2; D remains unclear. The CDR3 contains 13 residues. V lost 2 bases, J lost 7 bases, and 14 bases lay in between. Germline CDR1 reads DFQATT; CDR2 reads SNEGSKA (reference sequence). This CDR3 is CSARNRAVRGYTF. Written as DNA, the CDR3 is TGCAGTGCTAGAAACCGGGCAGTACGTGGCTACACCTTC.

The rearrangement joins TRBV6-1 to TRBJ2-2, with D perhaps matching TRBD1 or TRBD2 (5 bases each). Germline V lookup: CDR1 MNHNS, CDR2 SASEGT. Trimming removed 3 bases from V and 7 bases from J, with 12 bases in between. The CDR3 spans 14 residues. The CDR3 loop reads CASSDGAGIGELFF. In DNA, the CDR3 is TGTGCCAGCAGTGACGGGGCTGGGATCGGGGAGCTGTTTTTT.

The V and J genes are TRBV7-9 and TRBJ2-1; tentative D call: TRBD2 (6 bases). The CDR3 is made up of 12 amino acids. Trimming removed 5 bases at V and 8 bases at J, with 10 bases between. CDR1 and CDR2 (germline): SEHNR, FQNEAQ (reference sequence). The CDR3 nucleotides read TGTGCCAGCAGCCCGGAGGGCGATGAGCAGTTCTTC. This gives the protein CASSPEGDEQFF.